The rows below give T cell receptor beta chains drawn from one sample of a study of PD-L1 blockade in urothelial cancer. Some clones are missing from TCRdb's copy, which holds only in-frame ones; the method was immunoSEQ multiplex PCR. This sample has tens of thousands of clones, with under 85% found just once. This specimen consisted of PBMCs, obtained around atezolizumab (anti-PD-L1) treatment. The receptors come from a middle-aged man with urothelial cancer. The CDR3 runs from the conserved cysteine through the conserved F or W. A clone size is listed for some rows: how often the clone was seen (once, few, many), or a class if it is expanded.

CDR3 protein | V gene | clone size
CASSAFYRDRGTDTQYF | TRBV9 | NA
CASTSTREAFF | TRBV27 | NA
CASSPDSLNQPQHF | TRBV5-1 | NA
CASSMGQNNQPQHF | TRBV5-6 | NA
CASSSLAGANTGELFF | TRBV19 | NA
CASSLGTGGGEQYF | TRBV11-3 | once
CASSQSKTGGQPQHF | TRBV16 | NA
CASSFDRGSETQYF | TRBV11-3 | once
CASSHTQGTEQYF | TRBV13 | NA
CASSVVGGSYQETQYF | TRBV9 | NA
CASSEALGTSGRAVQETQYF | TRBV6-1 | NA
CASSDRDRDSPLHF | TRBV9 | NA
CASSLWANTQYF | TRBV28 | NA
CASSQDRSGGAYNEQFF | TRBV4-1 | once
CASSPSTGELFF | TRBV5-1 | NA
CASSLPGGRDNEQFF | TRBV28 | few
CASSTQGASLSYEQYF | TRBV19 | NA
CASSELSGRGLSYEQYF | TRBV10-2 | NA
CASSPPGGGTLYGYTF | TRBV18 | NA
CAIRKAGENTEAFF | TRBV10-3 | NA
CASSPSGQPQHF | TRBV7-2 | NA
CASSIDDGTLSQYF | TRBV19 | NA
CASSQEGAGGADTQYF | TRBV4-2 | NA
CASSKGAGGTNTEAFF | TRBV11-2 | NA
CASSVQSGSSGELFF | TRBV6-4 | NA
CASSRLAGYSYEQYF | TRBV28 | once
CASSLGTGYEQYF | TRBV5-4 | NA
CASSYSTGEQYF | TRBV6-6 | NA
CASAYRGTGGGYTF | TRBV27 | NA
CASRLGTSGRAPRDTQYF | TRBV7-2 | NA
CASSLGTGGSSYNEQFF | TRBV11-2 | NA
CAWSVQGTNQPQHF | TRBV30 | NA
CASSLAQMNTEAFF | TRBV5-1 | NA
CASSRDRGRGTGELFF | TRBV7-2 | NA
CASSPVRTSGSTDTQYF | TRBV18 | NA
CSVVNSLFYGYTF | TRBV29-1 | NA
CASSPGGGPSTDTQYF | TRBV27 | NA
CASSSSGRDEQYF | TRBV10-1 | NA
CASSLAFITGSYEQYF | TRBV11-2 | NA
CATSSRYGGTDTQYF | TRBV15 | NA
CASSLSGLAGNEQYF | TRBV27 | NA
CASSSTGASSYEQYF | TRBV6-6 | NA
CASAGLESTDTQYF | TRBV6-1 | NA
CASSKRDSPDTQYF | TRBV27 | once
CASSNQGARRTEAFF | TRBV6-5 | NA
CASSAPGGKVDGYTF | TRBV9 | NA
CASSESSGGATDTQYF | TRBV6-4 | few